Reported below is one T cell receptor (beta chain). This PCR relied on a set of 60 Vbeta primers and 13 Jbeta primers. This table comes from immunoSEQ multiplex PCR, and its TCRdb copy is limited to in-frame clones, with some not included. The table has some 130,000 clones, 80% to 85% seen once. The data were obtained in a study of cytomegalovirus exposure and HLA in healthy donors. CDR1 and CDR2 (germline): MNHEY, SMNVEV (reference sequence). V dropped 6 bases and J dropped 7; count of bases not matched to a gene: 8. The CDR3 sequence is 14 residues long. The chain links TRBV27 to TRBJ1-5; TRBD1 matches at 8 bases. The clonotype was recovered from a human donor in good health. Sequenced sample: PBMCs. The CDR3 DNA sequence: TGTGCCAGCAGACGCAGGGGGCTCGGGCAGCCCCAGCATTTT. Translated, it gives CASRRRGLGQPQHF.